This T cell receptor beta chain is drawn from a study of human versus mouse CDR3 diversity and MHC coevolution. The study, taken as a whole, reports: iCHAO1 estimated the human TCR beta repertoire at around 1.5 million clonotypes.

Assay used: immunoSEQ multiplex PCR; TCRdb lists only in-frame clones, some missing. Of tens of thousands of clones listed, just over 90% were seen once; the top ten hold 1.1% to 1.5%. A note on this clone: Its matching antigen is unknown.

The specimen was naive CD4+ T cells from blood. The sample's subset: CD45RO-negative CD62L-positive naive CD4 T cells. The clonotype comes from a person aged 30 to 69 in good health.

CDR3: CASSSRSMNTEAFF. The CDR3 nucleotides are TGTGCCAGTAGTTCTAGGAGCATGAACACTGAAGCTTTCTTT. V gene TRBV19 combines with J gene TRBJ1-1, with no clear D. Germline V CDR1 and CDR2: LNHDA, SQIVND (reference sequence). This CDR3 is built from 14 residues. The germline V and J ends were trimmed by 5 bases and 0 bases, with 10 bases remaining between them.